The present T cell receptor beta chain was sequenced within a study of blood T cell repertoires in COVID-19. The length of the CDR3 is 14 residues. Germline V gives CDR1 SGDLS, CDR2 YYNGEE. Between the trimmed V and J ends, which lost 0 bases and 8 bases, there was a span of 11 bases. Per the original methods: Estimation of nucleated cell counts was performed using reference gene primer amplification. Method: immunoSEQ multiplex PCR; TCRdb's copy keeps in-frame clones and lacks some. V and J calls plus clone size are reproduced from that table; the DNA served to infer D and trimming. The table shows about 70,000 clones, with 85% occurring only once.

The rearrangement uses TRBV9 and TRBJ1-4, with a tentative D call TRBD1 (5 bases). Material: peripheral blood. This receptor was obtained from a man at least 80 years old with acute or convalescent COVID-19. The CDR3 nucleotides are TGTGCCAGCAGCGTAGCAGGGACTGACGAAAAACTGTTTTTT. Protein: CASSVAGTDEKLFF.